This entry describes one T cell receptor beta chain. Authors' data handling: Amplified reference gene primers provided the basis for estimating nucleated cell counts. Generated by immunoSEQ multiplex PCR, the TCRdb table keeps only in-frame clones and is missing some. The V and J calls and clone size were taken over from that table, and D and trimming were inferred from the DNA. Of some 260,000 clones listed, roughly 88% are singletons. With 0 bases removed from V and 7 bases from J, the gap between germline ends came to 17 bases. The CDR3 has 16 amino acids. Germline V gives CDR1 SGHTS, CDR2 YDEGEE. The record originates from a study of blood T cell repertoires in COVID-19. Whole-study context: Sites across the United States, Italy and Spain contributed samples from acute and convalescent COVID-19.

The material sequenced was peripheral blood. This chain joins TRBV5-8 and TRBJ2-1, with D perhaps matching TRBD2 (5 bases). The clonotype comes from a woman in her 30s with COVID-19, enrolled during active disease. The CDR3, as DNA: TGTGCCAGCAGCTTGGGGAACTTTCCAAGGAGGAATGAGCAGTTCTTC. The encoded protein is CASSLGNFPRRNEQFF.